The 7 T cell receptor beta chains listed next were all sequenced from one sample in a study of blood T cell repertoires in COVID-19. Generated by immunoSEQ multiplex PCR, the TCRdb table keeps only in-frame clones and is missing some. Of about 210,000 clones in the sample, just over 90% were seen once. Sample: peripheral blood. The origin of the receptors is a young man with acute or convalescent COVID-19.

This chain uses TRBV10-3 with TRBJ2-1, with TRBD2 as a possible D gene (7 bases). From germline, CDR1 is ENHRY and CDR2 SYGVKD. Between the trimmed V and J ends, which lost 4 bases and 8 bases, there was a span of 15 bases. This CDR3 comprises 14 residues. CDR3 in DNA: TGTGCCATCAGTGTTAGGGGGGGCCGCGATGAGCAGTTCTTC. It codes for CAISVRGGRDEQFF.

V is TRBV4-1 and J is TRBJ2-5, with 8 bases that match TRBD2. This CDR3 is 16 amino acids long. Losses at the gene ends were 2 bases for V and 3 bases for J; bases not matched to a gene: 8. CDR1 is MGHRA, CDR2 YSYEKL, per germline. In nucleotides, the CDR3 is TGCGCCAGCAGCCAATTCGCCGGACTAGCAAAAGAGACCCAGTACTTC. It is translated as CASSQFAGLAKETQYF.

The chain is built from TRBV4-2 and TRBJ2-1; 7 nucleotides line up with TRBD2. The CDR3 loop spans 16 amino acids. Unmatched junction bases numbered 6, after V lost 3 bases and J lost 1 base. The germline gives CDR1 LGHNA, CDR2 YNFKEQ. The CDR3 nucleotides read TGTGCCAGCAGCCAGCTGGAGCGGGGTTCCTACAATGAGCAGTTCTTC. It encodes CASSQLERGSYNEQFF.

This clone was seen a few times. The chain combines TRBV19 with TRBJ2-3, with D perhaps TRBD1 (6 bases). The ends were cut back, 5 bases at V and 3 bases at J, with 18 bases in the middle. Germline V gene lookup returns CDR1 LNHDA and CDR2 SQIVND (reference sequence). The CDR3 is 16 amino acids. The CDR3 region is CASSSLGPTGTDTQYF. DNA of the CDR3: TGTGCCAGTAGTTCCCTCGGACCCACAGGGACAGATACGCAGTATTTT.

The chain recombines TRBV21-1 with TRBJ2-3; TRBD1, the table's D call, lacks a check against the DNA. TRBV21-1 is noted as a pseudogene. This CDR3 region has 18 residues. CDR3 DNA: TGTGCCAGCAGCAAAGACCCCGAAGACAGGGGGCGTGCAGATACGCAGTATTTT. This codes for CASSKDPEDRGRADTQYF.

The J gene is TRBJ1-5, the V gene TRBV10-2; maybe TRBD1 (5 bases). The V gene lost 6 bases and the J gene lost 5 bases, with 11 bases spanning the gap. CDR1 WSHSY and CDR2 SAAADI come from the germline V gene. This CDR3 comprises 13 residues. The chain's CDR3 is CASRPGLDQPQHF. The DNA for the CDR3 is TGCGCCAGCAGACCAGGGTTGGATCAGCCCCAGCATTTT.

The chain is built from TRBV19 and TRBJ1-1; 10 nucleotides line up with TRBD1. The CDR3 is 14 residues long. Germline CDR1 reads LNHDA; CDR2 reads SQIVND (reference sequence). V trimming: 9 bases; J trimming: 3 bases; junction bases outside the gene matches: 7. The CDR3 here is CASGTGVGYTEAFF. The CDR3 nucleotides are TGTGCCAGCGGGACAGGGGTAGGGTACACTGAAGCTTTCTTT.